Listed here are 30 T cell receptor beta chains from one sample, sequenced in a study of CD8+ T cells in alopecia areata. RNA, once extracted, was reverse transcribed into cDNA for use as the sequencing template. The repertoire was sequenced with immunoSEQ multiplex PCR; TCRdb's copy has only in-frame clones and lacks some. The table shows some 190,000 clones, with 60% to 70% occurring only once. The treatment denotes: oral pan-JAK inhibitor, 5-10 mg twice daily. The material was CD4+ T cells sorted from blood, obtained at week 4, from a patient treated with tofacitinib. The receptors were sampled from a human donor with alopecia areata.

The V gene is TRBV2, the J gene TRBJ2-3; D ambiguous. This CDR3 has 19 amino acids. V was pared by 1 base and J by 0 bases, with 20 bases between. Germline-derived CDR1 and CDR2 are SNHLY and FYNNEI. The CDR3 protein is CASSEEILGGGTSTDTQYF. The CDR3 bases are TGTGCCAGCAGTGAAGAAATACTGGGTGGCGGAACTAGCACAGATACGCAGTATTTT.

The chain recombines TRBV6-1 with TRBJ2-5, with TRBD1 matching 9 bases. The CDR3 spans 14 residues. Germline-derived CDR1 and CDR2 are MNHNS and SASEGT. The ends lost 7 bases at V and 3 bases at J; junction bases unmatched: 6. The CDR3 DNA reads as TGTGCCAGCATGGGACAGGGTAGTAAAGAGACCCAGTACTTC. This sequence encodes CASMGQGSKETQYF.

The chain employs TRBV29-1 and TRBJ2-2; D unclear. The V gene lost 2 bases and the J gene lost 11 bases, with 15 bases spanning the gap. The CDR3 length is 13 residues. Germline assignment: CDR1 SQVTM and CDR2 ANQGSEA. DNA for the CDR3: TGCAGCGTTGAATCACTTACACCGGGTGAGCTGTTTTTT. Its protein is CSVESLTPGELFF.

This clone has only a few counts. This chain connects TRBV6-5 to TRBJ1-3; a possible D gene is TRBD1 (5 bases). V was pared by 5 bases and J by 0 bases, with 11 bases between. Germline V gene lookup returns CDR1 MNHEY and CDR2 SVGAGI. The CDR3 sequence is 15 residues long. The DNA for the CDR3 is TGTGCCAGCAGTGGGGACTCCTTCTCTGGAAACACCATATATTTT. Translated, it gives CASSGDSFSGNTIYF.

The genes are TRBV11-2 and TRBJ2-7; 10 nucleotides align to TRBD1. The CDR3 has 19 residues. The germline gives CDR1 SGHAT, CDR2 FQNNGV. Trimming removed 4 bases from V and 4 bases from J; junction bases left unmatched: 19. CDR3 coding DNA: TGTGCCAGCAGCTCTTATCATCTCCGGGACAGGGGAACGAGGTACGAGCAGTACTTC. Its translation: CASSSYHLRDRGTRYEQYF.

The chain joins TRBV11-2 to TRBJ2-1; TRBD1 matches at 12 bases. Losses at the gene ends were 5 bases for V and 10 bases for J; bases not matched to a gene: 6. This CDR3 has 14 amino acids. CDR1 SGHAT and CDR2 FQNNGV come from the germline V gene. CDR3 DNA: TGTGCCAGCAGCCGGGACAGGGGGCGCGAGGAGCAGTTCTTC. Residues: CASSRDRGREEQFF. Drawing the rest from reference TRBV11-2 and TRBJ2-1, the complete variable domain is EAGVAQSPRYKIIEKRQSVAFWCNPISGHATLYWYQQILGQGPKLLIQFQNNGVVDDSQLPKDRFSAERLKGVDSTLKIQPAKLEDSAVYLCASSRDRGREEQFFGPGTRLTVL.

This clone appeared a single time. CDR3 amino acids: CASSPGGDYAKNIQYF. DNA for the CDR3: TGTGCCAGCAGCCCCGGGGGGGACTATGCCAAAAACATTCAGTACTTC. The chain has TRBV5-4 and TRBJ2-4, with TRBD2 matching 8 bases. The ends lost 4 bases at V and 1 base at J; junction bases unmatched: 7. The CDR3 sequence is 16 residues long. In germline, CDR1 is SGHNT, CDR2 YYREEE (reference sequence).

About this clone itself: The same CDR3 arises from other DNA sequences in this sample as well. This chain uses TRBV29-1 with TRBJ2-5; possible D gene TRBD1, 6 bases. CDR1 is SQVTM and CDR2 is ANQGSEA in the germline V gene. This CDR3 is 12 amino acids long. V shed 4 bases and J shed 2 bases, with 8 bases lying between them. The CDR3 is CSVGRGQETQYF. In DNA, the CDR3 is TGCAGCGTTGGCAGGGGTCAAGAGACCCAGTACTTC.

This clone has just a few counts. This sequence joins TRBV18 and TRBJ2-3, with D perhaps TRBD1 (5 bases). V was trimmed by 6 bases and J by 2 bases, leaving 9 bases between them. The CDR3 totals 13 residues. Germline V lookup: CDR1 KGHSH, CDR2 LQKENI. CDR3 residues: CASSSRATDTQYF. In DNA, the CDR3 is TGTGCCAGCTCCAGCAGGGCCACAGATACGCAGTATTTT.

The V call is TRBV15, the J call TRBJ1-3; D call uncertain. The CDR3 length is 15 residues. The germline V and J ends were trimmed by 1 base and 0 bases, with 7 bases remaining between them. Germline loops: CDR1 LNHNV, CDR2 YYDKDF (reference sequence). CDR3: CATSRGSGSGNTIYF. In nucleotides, the CDR3 is TGTGCCACCAGCAGAGGCTCGGGCTCTGGAAACACCATATATTTT.

J is TRBJ2-5 and V is TRBV5-1; 7 bases match TRBD2. The CDR3 covers 16 residues. The J segment lost 5 bases and the V segment lost 0 bases, leaving 10 bases of the junction unmatched. CDR1 SGHRS and CDR2 YFSETQ come from the germline V gene. Written as DNA, the CDR3 is TGCGCCAGCAGCTTGGATGCGGCGGGAGCGTTGGAGACCCAGTACTTC. This gives the protein CASSLDAAGALETQYF. Supplemented by reference TRBV5-1 and TRBJ2-5, the full variable domain reads KAGVTQTPRYLIKTRGQQVTLSCSPISGHRSVSWYQQTPGQGLQFLFEYFSETQRNKGNFPGRFSGRQFSNSRSEMNVSTLELGDSALYLCASSLDAAGALETQYFGPGTRLLVL.

The V call is TRBV18, the J call TRBJ2-7; TRBD1 matches at 9 bases. V dropped 6 bases and J dropped 6; count of bases not matched to a gene: 18. The germline CDR1 and CDR2 sequences are KGHSH and LQKENI. The CDR3 consists of 17 residues. CDR3 DNA: TGTGCCAGCTCGAGGGGACAGGGCGGTCGAGCGGGGACCGAGCAGTACTTC. Protein product: CASSRGQGGRAGTEQYF.

The J gene is TRBJ2-7, the V gene TRBV7-2; D is uncertain. The ends were cut back, 1 base at V and 6 bases at J, with 7 bases in the middle. The CDR3 runs 12 residues. The V gene's germline CDR1 is SGHTA and CDR2 FQGNSA. The CDR3 region has the DNA TGTGCCAGCAGCTTAGTCGCTGGCGAGCAGTACTTC. It specifies CASSLVAGEQYF.

The chain couples TRBV6-1 to TRBJ1-1, with D possibly TRBD1 on 6 matching bases. Germline V gene lookup returns CDR1 MNHNS and CDR2 SASEGT. V was cut by 4 bases and J by 4 bases, with 13 bases left in between. The CDR3 has 14 amino acids. CDR3 protein: CASSGTQGITEAFF. CDR3 in DNA: TGTGCCAGCAGTGGGACACAGGGTATCACTGAAGCTTTCTTT.

There are a few counts of this clone. The rearrangement links TRBV5-1 to TRBJ1-1; perhaps TRBD1 as D (6 bases). Trimming took 4 bases from V and 6 from J, leaving 16 bases between them. CDR3 length: 14 residues. CDR1 is SGHRS and CDR2 is YFSETQ in the germline V gene. CDR3 sequence (DNA): TGCGCCAGCAGCCGGGAAGGGGGAGCCTCTGAAGCTTTCTTT. It yields the protein CASSREGGASEAFF.

J is TRBJ1-2 and V is TRBV29-1; 7 positions match TRBD1. The germline V gene has CDR1 SQVTM and CDR2 ANQGSEA. CDR3 length: 14 amino acids. V was clipped by 4 bases and J by 1 base; unmatched bases: 6. The CDR3 DNA sequence: TGCAGCGTTGGGGGACAGCAGATTAACTATGGCTACACCTTC. Residues: CSVGGQQINYGYTF.

The gene calls are TRBV7-9 and TRBJ2-7; no firm D call. The V gene's germline CDR1 is SEHNR and CDR2 FQNEAQ (reference sequence). V lost 2 bases, J lost 5 bases, and 10 bases lay in between. The CDR3 extends over 13 amino acids. CDR3 region: CASSLRDTDEQYF. The CDR3 nucleotides are TGTGCCAGCAGCTTAAGAGATACCGACGAGCAGTACTTC.

The count of this clone is one. Other DNA sequences of this sample code for an identical CDR3. The chain uses TRBV10-3 and TRBJ1-2; D is perhaps TRBD1 (5 bases). V lost 2 bases, J lost 3 bases, and 7 bases lay in between. The CDR3 sequence is 13 residues long. The germline V gene encodes CDR1 ENHRY and CDR2 SYGVKD. The CDR3 is CAISERGDYGYTF. For the CDR3, the DNA is TGTGCCATCAGTGAGCGAGGGGACTATGGCTACACCTTC.

This clone came up a few times. Additional DNA sequences in this sample encode the identical CDR3. The chain joins TRBV6-5 to TRBJ1-5; D is perhaps TRBD1 (5 bases). Germline values: CDR1 MNHEY, CDR2 SVGAGI. V lost 6 bases, J lost 4 bases, and 10 bases lay in between. CDR3 size: 13 residues. The CDR3 is CASRLDSNQPQHF. CDR3 nucleotides: TGTGCCAGCAGGCTAGACAGTAATCAGCCCCAGCATTTT.

This chain links TRBV30 with TRBJ1-1, with unresolved D. CDR3 length equals 16 residues. Germline values: CDR1 GTSNPN, CDR2 SVGIG (reference sequence). Trimming removed 5 bases from V and 1 base from J, with 20 bases in between. The CDR3 reads CAWRPHPFPWNTEAFF. The CDR3 DNA reads as TGTGCCTGGCGTCCGCATCCTTTCCCATGGAACACTGAAGCTTTCTTT.

The chain couples TRBV6-1 to TRBJ1-5; 7 bases line up with TRBD1. CDR1 and CDR2 from the germline V gene are MNHNS and SASEGT. The trim removed 4 bases at V and 3 bases at J, leaving 6 bases unmatched. The CDR3 extends over 15 amino acids. The CDR3 is CASSGQGGYNQPQHF. In DNA, the CDR3 is TGTGCCAGCAGTGGCCAGGGGGGCTACAATCAGCCCCAGCATTTT.

The V call is TRBV29-1, the J call TRBJ2-2, with D unclear. CDR1 SQVTM and CDR2 ANQGSEA come from the germline V gene. V lost 7 bases to trimming and J lost 6 bases, with 18 bases between them. The CDR3 is made up of 14 amino acids. CDR3 amino acids: CSASLETGAGELFF. CDR3 nucleotides: TGCAGCGCCAGCCTAGAAACTGGCGCCGGGGAGCTGTTTTTT.

This clone was counted only a few times. The chain uses TRBV7-2 and TRBJ2-3, with TRBD2 as a possible D gene (6 bases). In germline, CDR1 is SGHTA, CDR2 FQGNSA. The ends were cut back, 0 bases at V and 0 bases at J, with 7 bases in the middle. The CDR3 spans 15 residues. The CDR3, as DNA: TGTGCCAGCAGCTTAGCCGGGAGAAGCACAGATACGCAGTATTTT. This codes for CASSLAGRSTDTQYF.

The chain is built from TRBV5-1 and TRBJ1-1; D gene ambiguous. V shed 4 bases and J shed 5 bases, with 12 bases lying between them. The CDR3 length is 13 residues. CDR1 and CDR2 (germline): SGHRS, YFSETQ. The CDR3 region is CASSRTGSTEAFF. Written as DNA, the CDR3 is TGCGCCAGCAGCAGGACGGGATCAACTGAAGCTTTCTTT.

CDR3 nucleotides: TGCGCCAGCAGCGAAGGGATGAACACTGAAGCTTTCTTT. Its protein is CASSEGMNTEAFF. V gene TRBV5-1 combines with J gene TRBJ1-1, with no clear D. The germline V and J ends were trimmed by 4 bases and 0 bases, with 7 bases remaining between them. The CDR3 has 13 residues. CDR1 SGHRS and CDR2 YFSETQ come from the germline V gene. The whole variable domain, filled in from reference TRBV5-1 and TRBJ1-1, reads KAGVTQTPRYLIKTRGQQVTLSCSPISGHRSVSWYQQTPGQGLQFLFEYFSETQRNKGNFPGRFSGRQFSNSRSEMNVSTLELGDSALYLCASSEGMNTEAFFGQGTRLTVV.

The rearrangement joins TRBV25-1 to TRBJ2-3, with D perhaps being TRBD1 or TRBD2 (6 bases each). V was cut by 3 bases and J by 7 bases, with 20 bases left in between. This CDR3 spans 16 amino acids. The germline CDR1 and CDR2 sequences are MGHDK and SYGVNS. DNA of the CDR3: TGTGCCAGCAGTGATTCGGTGAGGGGGGATAGGAATACGCAGTATTTT. This sequence encodes CASSDSVRGDRNTQYF.

The chain has TRBV30 and TRBJ1-5; D might be TRBD1 (6 bases). The CDR3 spans 14 residues. Germline CDR1 reads GTSNPN; CDR2 reads SVGIG (reference sequence). V was shortened by 1 base and J by 3 bases, with 10 bases between the two germline ends. The CDR3 loop reads CAWSEGGHNQPQHF. The CDR3 DNA sequence: TGTGCCTGGAGTGAGGGGGGACACAATCAGCCCCAGCATTTT.

This clone has just a few counts. This chain joins TRBV30 and TRBJ2-1; D is unclear. V lost 0 bases and J 7 bases, leaving 10 bases between the germline ends. Germline V gene data show CDR1 as GTSNPN and CDR2 as SVGIG (reference sequence). The CDR3 is made up of 13 amino acids. The CDR3 bases are TGTGCCTGGAGTGTAGTGGCATCGAATGAGCAGTTCTTC. This translates into CAWSVVASNEQFF.

This clone was seen a single time. The chain employs TRBV7-2 and TRBJ2-7; D not certain. The V and J ends lost 5 bases and 5 bases respectively, with 16 bases between them. The CDR3 runs to 14 residues. From germline, CDR1 is SGHTA and CDR2 FQGNSA. The CDR3 loop reads CASSRGPPLDEQYF. Here the CDR3 DNA reads TGTGCCAGCAGCCGCGGCCCGCCGCTGGACGAGCAGTACTTC.

The chain employs TRBV30 and TRBJ1-2; 11 nucleotides match TRBD1. Germline V lookup: CDR1 GTSNPN, CDR2 SVGIG (reference sequence). J gave up 7 bases and V 2 bases, and 6 bases lay outside the gene matches. The CDR3 sequence is 14 residues long. The CDR3 sequence: CAWSLDRGQRGYTF. CDR3 DNA sequence: TGTGCCTGGAGTTTGGACAGGGGGCAACGTGGCTACACCTTC.